This is a list of T cell receptor beta chains from one sample in a study of cytomegalovirus exposure and HLA in healthy donors. Assay used: immunoSEQ multiplex PCR; TCRdb lists only in-frame clones, some missing. The table shows under 140,000 clones, with approximately 80% occurring only once. Sequenced sample: PBMCs. These receptors all come from a man aged 25 to 40 in good health and CMV-seropositive. CDR3s include the opening cysteine and the closing phenylalanine or tryptophan. D genes are given only for firm matches. Only part of the rows carry a size: once, few, many, or a class if the clone is expanded.

>TRBD1|NA|TRBJ2-7|14|TRBV28
CATVGQGAQGEQYF
>NA|once|TRBJ2-5|18|TRBV4-3
CASSQVMVLGGVEETQYF
>TRBD1|few|TRBJ1-5|15|TRBV6-5
CASTLNRGSNQPQHF
>NA|NA|TRBJ2-5|14|TRBV6-1
CASAQGGSKETQYF
>NA|NA|TRBJ1-5|14|TRBV5-5
CASSLGHPNQPQHF
>NA|NA|TRBJ2-3|13|TRBV5-1
CASTVEGAGTRYF
>NA|NA|TRBJ2-5|15|TRBV2
CASSYSTRPQETQYF
>NA|NA|TRBJ2-7|17|TRBV2
CASSEAVSGTTTYEQYF
>TRBD1|NA|TRBJ2-1|16|TRBV19
CASSRGQGLRRNEQFF
>TRBD2|NA|TRBJ2-5|16|TRBV5-1
CASSPTAGGRGETQYF
>TRBD1|few|TRBJ1-4|15|TRBV30
CAWSKGTADGEKLFF
>TRBD1|NA|TRBJ2-2|16|TRBV5-6
CASSYITGGATGELFF
>NA|few|TRBJ2-7|15|TRBV4-1
CASSQDEGSSYEQYF
>NA|once|TRBJ1-2|15|TRBV5-1
CASSLATGLGDGYTF
>NA|NA|TRBJ2-2|15|TRBV7-3
CASSRSPSGTGELFF
>TRBD1|NA|TRBJ2-7|16|TRBV9
CASSVRPRTGHYEQYF
>TRBD1|NA|TRBJ2-7|14|TRBV11-2
CASSLDPGGSEQYF
>NA|NA|TRBJ1-6|13|TRBV30
CAWSSGVNSPLHF
>NA|NA|TRBJ2-7|13|TRBV18
CASSPLADYERYF
>NA|NA|TRBJ2-7|15|TRBV6-5
CASSYSRDTSYEQYF
>TRBD2|once|TRBJ2-3|17|TRBV7-9
CASSLVSGGAGRDTQYF
>TRBD1|NA|TRBJ1-1|15|TRBV6-5
CASRIGGAWATEAFF
>NA|NA|TRBJ2-5|11|TRBV20-1
CSGTSQETQYF
>NA|NA|TRBJ2-3|15|TRBV5-6
CASSLGRTFTDTQYF
>NA|NA|TRBJ2-7|14|TRBV27
CASSFGARSYEQYF
>NA|NA|TRBJ1-1|15|TRBV9
CASSWNSDLNTEAFF
>NA|few|TRBJ1-2|13|TRBV28
CASSLSQDKRYTF
>TRBD1|NA|TRBJ2-7|14|TRBV19
CASSITGQEDEQYF
>TRBD2|NA|TRBJ2-3|14|TRBV6-1
CASRLAEGTDTQYF
>TRBD1|NA|TRBJ1-1|14|TRBV2
CASRSGTGNTEAFF
>NA|NA|TRBJ2-5|14|TRBV5-1
CASSLGSGQETQYF
>NA|NA|TRBJ1-1|15|TRBV27
CASSRSYGAVTEAFF
>NA|NA|TRBJ2-5|15|TRBV4-2
CASSQAQGIKETQYF
>NA|once|TRBJ1-6|17|TRBV5-1
CASSLDPPTDYNSPLHF
>NA|NA|TRBJ1-2|11|TRBV30
CAWSRRYGYTF
>NA|few|TRBJ2-1|13|TRBV5-1
CASSGGARLGQFF
>NA|NA|TRBJ1-6|16|TRBV10-2
CASSVQGRDYNSPLHF
>NA|NA|NA|12|TRBV5-1
CASSLAGDEQYF
>TRBD1|NA|TRBJ1-2|17|TRBV19
CASTPREGARFNYGYTF
>TRBD1|NA|TRBJ2-5|14|TRBV25-1
CASTAGTDKETQYF
>NA|NA|TRBJ1-3|15|TRBV6-5
CASSKDYGSGNTIYF
>NA|NA|TRBJ2-2|14|TRBV5-1
CASTEADNTGELFF
>NA|once|TRBJ2-3|15|TRBV25-1
CASQGTTGGTDTQYF
>TRBD1|NA|TRBJ2-7|14|TRBV13
CASSPPGQGYKQYF
>NA|NA|TRBJ1-3|15|TRBV5-5
CASSQAGIRGNTIYF
>TRBD1|NA|TRBJ1-6|14|TRBV14
CASSPTGAGSPLHF
>TRBD2|NA|TRBJ2-7|13|TRBV11-3
CASSLGREGKEYF
>TRBD1|NA|TRBJ1-4|15|TRBV4-1
CASSQTGALYEKLFF
>TRBD1|few|TRBJ1-1|14|TRBV19
CASNRDRGYTEAFF
>NA|once|TRBJ1-5|15|TRBV19
CASSRGKVSAQPQHF
>NA|NA|TRBJ2-3|12|TRBV10-3
CAISDSGDTQYF
>TRBD1|NA|TRBJ1-2|14|TRBV5-1
CASSRTGLTYGYTF